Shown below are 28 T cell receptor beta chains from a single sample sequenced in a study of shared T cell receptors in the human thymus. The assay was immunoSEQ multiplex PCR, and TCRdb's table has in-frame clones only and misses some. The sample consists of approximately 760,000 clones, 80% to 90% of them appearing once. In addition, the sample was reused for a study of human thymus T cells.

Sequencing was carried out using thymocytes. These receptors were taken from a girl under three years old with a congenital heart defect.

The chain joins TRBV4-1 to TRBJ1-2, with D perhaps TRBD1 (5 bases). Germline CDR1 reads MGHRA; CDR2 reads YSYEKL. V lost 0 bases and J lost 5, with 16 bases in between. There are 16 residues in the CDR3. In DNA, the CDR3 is TGCGCCAGCAGCCAAGATAGGAGCCAGGGCAGATATGGCTACACCTTC. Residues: CASSQDRSQGRYGYTF.

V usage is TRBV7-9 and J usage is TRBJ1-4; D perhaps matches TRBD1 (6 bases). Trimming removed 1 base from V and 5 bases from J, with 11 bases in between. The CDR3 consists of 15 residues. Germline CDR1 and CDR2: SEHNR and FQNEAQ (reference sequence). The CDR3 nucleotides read TGTGCCAGCAGCTTAGGGACAGAGAGGAATGAAAAACTGTTTTTT. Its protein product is CASSLGTERNEKLFF.

The CDR3 nucleotides read TGTGCTAGTGGTAAGGGGGATGGCTACACCTTC. Protein product: CASGKGDGYTF. This chain connects TRBV12-5 to TRBJ1-2; the D gene is possibly TRBD1 (6 bases). V was trimmed by 5 bases and J by 6 bases, leaving 7 bases between them. CDR3 size: 11 residues. Per germline, CDR1 LGHNT and CDR2 FRNRAP.

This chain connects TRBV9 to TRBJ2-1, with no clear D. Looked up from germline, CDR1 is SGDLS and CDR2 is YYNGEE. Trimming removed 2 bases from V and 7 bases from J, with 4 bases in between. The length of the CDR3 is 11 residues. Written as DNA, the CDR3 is TGTGCCAGCAGCGTCAGGAATGAGCAGTTCTTC. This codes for CASSVRNEQFF.

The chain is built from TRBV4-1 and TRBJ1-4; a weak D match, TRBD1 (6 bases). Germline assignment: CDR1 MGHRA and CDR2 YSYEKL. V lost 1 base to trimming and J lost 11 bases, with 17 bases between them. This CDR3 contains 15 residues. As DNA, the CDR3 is TGCGCCAGCAGCCAAGCAGAAGGACAGCCTCGTAAACTGTTTTTT. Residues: CASSQAEGQPRKLFF.

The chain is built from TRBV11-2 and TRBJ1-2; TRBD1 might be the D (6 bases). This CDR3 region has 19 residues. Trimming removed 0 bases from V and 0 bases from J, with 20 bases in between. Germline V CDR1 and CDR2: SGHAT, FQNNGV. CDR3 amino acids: CASSLDGGPGDLANYGYTF. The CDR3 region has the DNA TGTGCCAGCAGCTTAGATGGTGGGCCAGGGGACCTAGCTAACTATGGCTACACCTTC.

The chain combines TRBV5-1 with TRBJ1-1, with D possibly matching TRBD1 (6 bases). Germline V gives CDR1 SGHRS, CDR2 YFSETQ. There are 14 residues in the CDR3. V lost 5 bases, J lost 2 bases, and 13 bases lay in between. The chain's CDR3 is CASSPDRYNTEAFF. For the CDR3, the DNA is TGCGCCAGCAGTCCTGACAGGTACAACACTGAAGCTTTCTTT.

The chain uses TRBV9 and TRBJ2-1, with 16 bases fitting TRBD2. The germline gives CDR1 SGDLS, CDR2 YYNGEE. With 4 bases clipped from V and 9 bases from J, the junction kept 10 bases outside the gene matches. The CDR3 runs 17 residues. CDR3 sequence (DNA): TGTGCCAGCAGCCCCCAACCGGGACTAGCGGGGGGGGGTGAGCAGTTCTTC. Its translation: CASSPQPGLAGGGEQFF.

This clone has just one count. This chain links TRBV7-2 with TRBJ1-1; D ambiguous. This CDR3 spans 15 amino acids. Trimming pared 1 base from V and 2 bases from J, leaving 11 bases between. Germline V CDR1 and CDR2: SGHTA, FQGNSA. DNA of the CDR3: TGTGCCAGCAGCTTAGGAAGGAGTCTTAACACTGAAGCTTTCTTT. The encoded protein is CASSLGRSLNTEAFF.

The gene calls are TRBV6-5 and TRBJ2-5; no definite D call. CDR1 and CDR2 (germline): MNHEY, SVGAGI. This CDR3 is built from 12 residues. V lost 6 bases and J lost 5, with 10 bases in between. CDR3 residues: CASSLNEETQYF. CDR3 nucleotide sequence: TGTGCCAGCAGCCTGAACGAGGAGACCCAGTACTTC.

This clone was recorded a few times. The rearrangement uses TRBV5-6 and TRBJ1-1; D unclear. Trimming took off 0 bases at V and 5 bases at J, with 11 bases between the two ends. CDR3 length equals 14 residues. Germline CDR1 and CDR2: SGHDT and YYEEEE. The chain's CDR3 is CASSLARIRTEAFF. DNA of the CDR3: TGTGCCAGCAGCTTGGCTCGAATCAGGACTGAAGCTTTCTTT.

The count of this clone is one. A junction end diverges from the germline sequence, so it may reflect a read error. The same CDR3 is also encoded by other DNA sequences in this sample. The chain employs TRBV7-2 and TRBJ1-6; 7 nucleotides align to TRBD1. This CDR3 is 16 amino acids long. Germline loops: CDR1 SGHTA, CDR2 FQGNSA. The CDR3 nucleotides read TGTGCCAGCAGGCCCGGTCCCGGGACAGATAATTCCCCCCTCCACTTT. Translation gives CASRPGPGTDNSPLHF.

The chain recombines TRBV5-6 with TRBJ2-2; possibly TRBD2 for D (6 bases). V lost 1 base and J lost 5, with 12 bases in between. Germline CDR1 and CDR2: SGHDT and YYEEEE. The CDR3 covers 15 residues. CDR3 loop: CASSLIPGSTGELFF. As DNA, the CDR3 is TGTGCCAGCAGCTTGATACCCGGGAGTACCGGGGAGCTGTTTTTT.

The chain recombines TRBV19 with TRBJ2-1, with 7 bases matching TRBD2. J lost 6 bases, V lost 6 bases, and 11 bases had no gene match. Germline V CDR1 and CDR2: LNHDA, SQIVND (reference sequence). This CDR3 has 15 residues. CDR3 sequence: CASRPRDYLPNEQFF. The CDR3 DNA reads TGTGCCAGTAGGCCACGGGACTACCTCCCCAATGAGCAGTTCTTC. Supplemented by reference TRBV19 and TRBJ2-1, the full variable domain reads DGGITQSPKYLFRKEGQNVTLSCEQNLNHDAMYWYRQDPGQGLRLIYYSQIVNDFQKGDIAEGYSVSREKKESFPLTVTSAQKNPTAFYLCASRPRDYLPNEQFFGPGTRLTVL.

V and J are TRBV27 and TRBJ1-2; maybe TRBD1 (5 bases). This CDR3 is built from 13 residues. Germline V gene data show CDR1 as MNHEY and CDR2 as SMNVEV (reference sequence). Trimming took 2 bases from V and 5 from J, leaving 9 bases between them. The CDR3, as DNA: TGTGCCAGCAGTTTACAGGGCTCTTATGGCTACACCTTC. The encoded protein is CASSLQGSYGYTF.

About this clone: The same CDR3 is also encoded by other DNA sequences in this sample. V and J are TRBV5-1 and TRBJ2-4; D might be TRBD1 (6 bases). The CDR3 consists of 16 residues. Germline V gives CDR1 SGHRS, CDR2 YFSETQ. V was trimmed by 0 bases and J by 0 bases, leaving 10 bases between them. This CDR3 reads CASSLGQVLAKNIQYF. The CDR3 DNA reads TGCGCCAGCAGCTTGGGACAGGTCTTAGCCAAAAACATTCAGTACTTC.

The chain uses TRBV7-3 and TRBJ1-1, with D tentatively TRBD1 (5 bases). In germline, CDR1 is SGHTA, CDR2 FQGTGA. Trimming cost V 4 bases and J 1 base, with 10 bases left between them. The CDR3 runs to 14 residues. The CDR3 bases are TGTGCCAGCAGCTCGGGGGAGGAGAACACTGAAGCTTTCTTT. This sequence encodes CASSSGEENTEAFF. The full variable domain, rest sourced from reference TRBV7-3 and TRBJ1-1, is GAGVSQTPSNKVTEKGKYVELRCDPISGHTALYWYRQSLGQGPEFLIYFQGTGAADDSGLPNDRFFAVRPEGSVSTLKIQRTERGDSAVYLCASSSGEENTEAFFGQGTRLTVV.

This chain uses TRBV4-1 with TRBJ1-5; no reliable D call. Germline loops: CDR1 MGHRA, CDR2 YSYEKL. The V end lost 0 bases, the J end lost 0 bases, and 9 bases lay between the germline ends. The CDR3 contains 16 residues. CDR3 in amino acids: CASSQDPVVSNQPQHF. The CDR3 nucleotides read TGCGCCAGCAGCCAAGATCCCGTTGTTAGCAATCAGCCCCAGCATTTT.

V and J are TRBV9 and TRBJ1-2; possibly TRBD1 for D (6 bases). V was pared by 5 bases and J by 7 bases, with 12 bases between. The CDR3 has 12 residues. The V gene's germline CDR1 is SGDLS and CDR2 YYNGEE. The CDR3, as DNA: TGTGCCAGCAGGGAACAGGGATTTGGCTACACCTTC. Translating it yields CASREQGFGYTF.

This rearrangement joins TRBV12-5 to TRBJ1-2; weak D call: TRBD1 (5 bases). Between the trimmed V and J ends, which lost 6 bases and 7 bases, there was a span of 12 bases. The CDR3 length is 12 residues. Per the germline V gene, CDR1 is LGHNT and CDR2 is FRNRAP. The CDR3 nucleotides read TGTGCTAGTGGCGGGACTCGGCGTGGCTACACCTTC. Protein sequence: CASGGTRRGYTF. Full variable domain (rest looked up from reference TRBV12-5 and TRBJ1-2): DARVTQTPRHKVTEMGQEVTMRCQPILGHNTVFWYRQTMMQGLELLAYFRNRAPLDDSGMPKDRFSAEMPDATLATLKIQPSEPRDSAVYFCASGGTRRGYTFGSGTRLTVV.

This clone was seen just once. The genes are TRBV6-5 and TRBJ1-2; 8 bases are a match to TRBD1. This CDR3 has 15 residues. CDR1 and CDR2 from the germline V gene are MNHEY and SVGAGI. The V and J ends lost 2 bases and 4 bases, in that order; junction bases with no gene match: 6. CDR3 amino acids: CASSYHRQGSYGYTF. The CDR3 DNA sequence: TGTGCCAGCAGTTACCATCGACAGGGGAGCTATGGCTACACCTTC.

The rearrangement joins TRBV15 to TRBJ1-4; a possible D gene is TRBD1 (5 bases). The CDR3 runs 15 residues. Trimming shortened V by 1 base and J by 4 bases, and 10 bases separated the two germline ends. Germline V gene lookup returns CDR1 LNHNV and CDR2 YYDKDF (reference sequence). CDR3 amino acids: CATSRVDNLNEKLFF. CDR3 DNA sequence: TGTGCCACCAGCAGAGTGGACAACCTTAATGAAAAACTGTTTTTT.

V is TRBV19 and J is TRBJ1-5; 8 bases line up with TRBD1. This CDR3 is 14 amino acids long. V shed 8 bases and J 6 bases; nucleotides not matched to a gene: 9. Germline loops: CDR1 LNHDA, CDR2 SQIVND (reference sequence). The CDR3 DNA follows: TGTGCCAGTGTTGGGGCAGGGGGCGTTCAGCCCCAGCATTTT. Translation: CASVGAGGVQPQHF.

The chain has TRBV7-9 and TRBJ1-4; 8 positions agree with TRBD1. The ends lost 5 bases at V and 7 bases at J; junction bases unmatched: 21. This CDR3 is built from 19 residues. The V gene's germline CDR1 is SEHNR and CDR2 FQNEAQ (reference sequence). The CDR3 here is CASSPNYSGQGALVEKLFF. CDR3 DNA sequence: TGTGCCAGCAGCCCCAACTATTCCGGGCAGGGGGCATTAGTTGAAAAACTGTTTTTT.

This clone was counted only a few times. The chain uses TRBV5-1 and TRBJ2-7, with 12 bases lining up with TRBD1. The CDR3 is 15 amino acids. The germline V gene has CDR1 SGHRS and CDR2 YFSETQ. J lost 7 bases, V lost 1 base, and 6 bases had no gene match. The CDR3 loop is CASSLWGQGAGEQYF. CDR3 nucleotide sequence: TGCGCCAGCAGCTTGTGGGGACAGGGGGCGGGGGAGCAGTACTTC. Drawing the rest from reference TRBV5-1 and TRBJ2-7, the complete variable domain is KAGVTQTPRYLIKTRGQQVTLSCSPISGHRSVSWYQQTPGQGLQFLFEYFSETQRNKGNFPGRFSGRQFSNSRSEMNVSTLELGDSALYLCASSLWGQGAGEQYFGPGTRLTVT.

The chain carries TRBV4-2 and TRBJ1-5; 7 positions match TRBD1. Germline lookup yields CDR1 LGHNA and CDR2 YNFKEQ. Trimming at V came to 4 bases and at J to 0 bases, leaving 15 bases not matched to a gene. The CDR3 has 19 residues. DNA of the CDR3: TGTGCCAGCAGCCGGACAGGAACTGAAGACCCTTATAGCAATCAGCCCCAGCATTTT. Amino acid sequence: CASSRTGTEDPYSNQPQHF.

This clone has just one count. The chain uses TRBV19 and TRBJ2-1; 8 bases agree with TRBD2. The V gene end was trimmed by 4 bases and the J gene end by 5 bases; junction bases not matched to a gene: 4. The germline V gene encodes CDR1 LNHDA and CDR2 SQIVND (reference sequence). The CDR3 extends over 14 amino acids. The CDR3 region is CASSSSGVHNEQFF. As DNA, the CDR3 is TGTGCCAGTAGTAGTAGCGGGGTGCACAATGAGCAGTTCTTC.

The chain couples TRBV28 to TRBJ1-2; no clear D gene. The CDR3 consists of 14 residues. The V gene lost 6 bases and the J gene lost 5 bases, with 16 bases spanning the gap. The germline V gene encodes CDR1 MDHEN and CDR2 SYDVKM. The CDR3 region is CASSPNRQTYGYTF. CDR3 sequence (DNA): TGTGCCAGCAGCCCGAACCGCCAAACTTATGGCTACACCTTC.